This is a list of T cell receptor beta chains from one sample in a study of T cell clonotyping in hematopoietic cell transplantation. TCRdb's copy holds only in-frame clones and misses some; the assay was immunoSEQ multiplex PCR. The sample shows approximately 3,000 clones, about 91% of them seen only once. Here the sequenced sample was PBMCs, taken at the time of graft-versus-host disease after allogeneic stem cell transplant. These receptors came from a male patient in his sixties who had an allogeneic stem cell transplant from a related donor, so the T cells may come from the graft donor. Some clones in this sample may be carry-over from other donors' samples. Each CDR3 is given with its conserved first and last residue. A D gene is named only where the DNA matches it firmly. Expanded clones get a size class; other rows say once, few or many, or leave the size out.

D,J,V,size,CDR3,DNA
.,TRBJ2-1,TRBV13,.,CASRSRRVSSYNEQFF,TGTGCCAGCCGAAGCCGGAGAGTCAGCTCCTACAATGAGCAGTTCTTC
TRBD1,TRBJ1-1,TRBV2,.,CATRDRVGTEAFF,TGTGCCACCCGGGACAGGGTGGGCACTGAAGCTTTCTTT
TRBD1,TRBJ1-3,TRBV11-2,.,CASSPGTGSRAGNTIYF,TGTGCCAGCAGCCCTGGGACAGGGTCGCGAGCTGGAAACACCATATATTTT
TRBD2,TRBJ2-1,TRBV4-3,few,CASSQDPSGGYNEQFF,TGCGCCAGCAGCCAAGATCCTAGCGGGGGGTACAATGAGCAGTTCTTC
.,TRBJ1-2,TRBV10-3,once,CAISESTEHYGYTF,TGTGCCATCAGTGAGTCGACTGAGCACTATGGCTACACCTTC
TRBD2,TRBJ2-1,TRBV9,.,CASSVVAGGGNEQFF,TGTGCCAGCAGCGTAGTTGCGGGGGGAGGTAATGAGCAGTTCTTC
.,TRBJ2-2,TRBV27,.,CASSAQEPNTGELFF,TGTGCCAGCAGTGCACAGGAACCGAACACCGGGGAGCTGTTTTTT
.,TRBJ2-7,TRBV27,few,CASSLSAGFIIHEQYF,TGTGCCAGCAGTTTATCGGCAGGGTTCATTATCCACGAGCAGTACTTC
.,TRBJ2-7,TRBV7-8,.,CASSLEGVDPEQYF,TGTGCCAGCAGCTTAGAGGGGGTGGATCCGGAGCAGTACTTC
TRBD1,TRBJ2-5,TRBV5-6,.,CASSFGVGGRAQYF,TGTGCCAGCAGCTTCGGGGTAGGGGGCAGGGCCCAGTACTTC
.,TRBJ2-7,TRBV30,.,CAWSVGQANTYEQYF,TGTGCCTGGAGTGTAGGTCAGGCAAACACCTACGAGCAGTACTTC
.,TRBJ1-1,TRBV19,once,CASSIGGQNTEAFF,TGTGCCAGTAGTATAGGCGGACAGAACACTGAAGCTTTCTTT
.,TRBJ1-5,TRBV7-9,.,CASSGSNQPQHF,TGTGCCAGCTCTGGGAGCAATCAGCCCCAGCATTTT
.,TRBJ1-5,TRBV15,.,CATRGDSNQPQHF,TGTGCCACCAGAGGGGATAGCAATCAGCCCCAGCATTTT
.,TRBJ2-3,TRBV30,.,CAWRQGPDTQYF,TGTGCCTGGAGACAGGGTCCAGATACGCAGTATTTT
.,TRBJ2-5,TRBV28,few,CASSSDNQETQYF,TGTGCCAGCAGTTCGGACAACCAAGAGACCCAGTACTTC
.,TRBJ1-2,TRBV19,.,CASGRGDGYTF,TGTGCCAGCGGCCGGGGCGATGGCTACACCTTC
.,TRBJ2-1,TRBV7-8,.,CASSPYNEQFF,TGTGCCAGCAGTCCCTACAATGAGCAGTTCTTC
TRBD2,TRBJ2-3,TRBV4-1,.,CASSLGTSAYTDTQYF,TGCGCCAGCAGCCTCGGGACTAGCGCGTACACAGATACGCAGTATTTT
TRBD1,TRBJ2-5,TRBV19,.,CASSSTLTGDQYF,TGTGCCAGTAGTAGCACCCTCACAGGGGACCAGTACTTC
TRBD1,TRBJ2-7,TRBV11-2,once,CASSSQRGQGHYEQYF,TGTGCCAGCAGCTCACAAAGGGGACAGGGCCACTACGAGCAGTACTTC
.,TRBJ1-3,TRBV19,few,CASSARSGNTIYF,TGTGCCAGTAGTGCTCGCTCTGGAAACACCATATATTTT
.,TRBJ1-4,TRBV5-4,.,CASSFSLGEKLFF,TGTGCCAGCAGCTTTTCTCTCGGGGAAAAACTGTTTTTT
.,TRBJ2-3,TRBV5-4,.,CASSLDSSTQAQYF,TGTGCCAGCAGCTTGGACTCGAGTACCCAAGCGCAGTATTTT
TRBD1,TRBJ2-7,TRBV5-6,.,CASSFGGQGAYEQYF,TGTGCCAGCAGCTTCGGAGGACAGGGGGCTTACGAGCAGTACTTC
.,TRBJ1-1,TRBV28,.,CASSLLDNTEAFF,TGTGCCAGCAGTTTATTGGATAACACTGAAGCTTTCTTT
.,TRBJ1-2,TRBV19,once,CASSAGTYLGGYTF,TGTGCCAGTAGCGCCGGGACCTATCTGGGAGGCTACACCTTC
TRBD2,TRBJ2-7,TRBV5-1,.,CASSLGRLAGGSYEQYF,TGCGCCAGCAGCTTGGGTAGACTAGCGGGAGGATCCTACGAGCAGTACTTC
TRBD1,TRBJ1-6,TRBV6-4,.,CASSGQGVADRGQKGSPLHF,TGTGCCAGCAGTGGCCAAGGAGTGGCTGACAGGGGGCAAAAAGGTTCACCCCTCCACTTT
TRBD1,TRBJ2-4,TRBV6-6,.,CASSFRQGVNIQYF,TGTGCCAGCAGTTTCCGACAGGGTGTGAACATTCAGTACTTC
.,TRBJ1-3,TRBV9,.,CASSEDLHNTIYF,TGTGCCAGCAGCGAGGATCTCCATAACACCATATATTTT
TRBD1,TRBJ2-2,TRBV19,.,CAGGDRVTGELFF,TGTGCCGGGGGGGACAGGGTCACCGGGGAGCTGTTTTTT
.,TRBJ2-7,TRBV4-3,.,CASSQDTFGAYEQYF,TGCGCCAGCAGCCAAGACACTTTCGGAGCCTACGAGCAGTACTTC
.,TRBJ1-2,TRBV11-1,.,CASSESGRAGTF,TGTGCCAGCAGCGAATCCGGCAGGGCGGGAACCTTC
.,TRBJ1-1,TRBV6-5,.,CASSRGNTEAFF,TGTGCCAGCAGTCGCGGGAACACTGAAGCTTTCTTT
TRBD1,TRBJ1-6,TRBV19,.,CASSGTESNSPLHF,TGTGCCAGTAGTGGGACAGAGAGTAATTCACCCCTCCACTTT
.,TRBJ2-1,TRBV29-1,.,CSVVPPLLSGTRGNEQFF,TGCAGCGTTGTCCCGCCACTCCTATCCGGGACAAGGGGGAATGAGCAGTTCTTC
TRBD1,TRBJ1-6,TRBV28,once,CASSVTGGDSPLHF,TGTGCCAGCAGTGTCACAGGGGGAGATTCACCCCTCCACTTT
TRBD1,TRBJ1-2,TRBV5-6,.,CASSTPFSGGRGGYTF,TGTGCCAGCAGCACACCCTTCTCAGGGGGCCGGGGAGGCTACACCTTC
TRBD1,TRBJ1-6,TRBV5-1,.,CASSYGTGEVSNSPLHF,TGCGCCAGCAGTTACGGTACAGGGGAAGTCAGTAATTCACCCCTCCACTTT
TRBD1,TRBJ1-4,TRBV15,.,CATSSPGQVEKLFF,TGTGCCACCAGCAGTCCTGGACAGGTGGAAAAACTGTTTTTT
TRBD1,TRBJ1-4,TRBV25-1,.,CASSGQDRVVEKLFF,TGTGCCAGCAGTGGCCAGGACAGGGTGGTTGAAAAACTGTTTTTT
TRBD2,TRBJ2-3,TRBV5-1,.,CASSLGTSARTDTQYF,TGCGCCAGCAGCCTGGGGACTAGCGCCCGCACAGATACGCAGTATTTT
.,TRBJ1-2,TRBV9,once,CASSAGGKANYGYTF,TGTGCCAGCAGCGCCGGGGGGAAGGCTAACTATGGCTACACCTTC
.,TRBJ1-4,TRBV19,.,CASSISTNEKLFF,TGTGCCAGTAGTATTTCGACTAATGAAAAACTGTTTTTT
.,TRBJ2-7,TRBV4-1,.,CASSQFKGQVYEQYF,TGCGCCAGCAGCCAATTTAAGGGACAAGTCTACGAGCAGTACTTC
.,TRBJ1-2,TRBV5-1,.,CASSLDNGGYGYTF,TGCGCCAGCAGCTTGGACAATGGGGGGTATGGCTACACCTTC
.,TRBJ2-7,TRBV19,.,CASSTRQGEQYF,TGTGCCAGTAGTACCAGGCAGGGAGAGCAGTACTTC
TRBD1,TRBJ2-7,TRBV5-8,.,CASSLGTGWTYEQYF,TGTGCCAGCAGCTTGGGGACAGGGTGGACCTACGAGCAGTACTTC
.,TRBJ1-1,TRBV2,.,CASSQGHTEAFF,TGTGCCAGCAGTCAGGGTCACACTGAAGCTTTCTTT
TRBD1,TRBJ1-6,TRBV27,.,CASSLHGTGWDNSPLHF,TGTGCCAGCAGTTTACACGGGACAGGGTGGGATAATTCACCCCTCCACTTT
.,TRBJ2-5,TRBV4-3,.,CASTRTGQVQETQYF,TGCGCCAGCACCCGGACGGGCCAGGTACAAGAGACCCAGTACTTC
.,TRBJ2-3,TRBV11-3,.,CASSTRQNTQYF,TGTGCCAGCAGCACTCGACAGAATACGCAGTATTTT
.,TRBJ1-6,TRBV28,.,CASSSPGHLSSYNSPLHF,TGTGCCAGCAGTTCCCCGGGACACTTGAGCTCCTATAATTCACCCCTCCACTTT
.,TRBJ1-5,TRBV25-1,.,CASSVNSNQPQHF,TGTGCCAGCAGTGTGAATAGCAATCAGCCCCAGCATTTT